Listed below are T cell receptor beta chains from one sample, sequenced in a study of blood T cell repertoires in COVID-19. Sequenced by immunoSEQ multiplex PCR; TCRdb stores in-frame clones only, minus some. The profile covers about 430,000 clones, with 70% to 90% appearing a single time and approximately 1.5% taken by the ten largest. The sample was PBMCs or T cells enriched from blood (not recorded which). Source of these receptors: a woman between 18 and 30 years old who had been exposed to COVID-19. Each CDR3 is given with its conserved first and last residue. D genes are given only for firm matches. Size tells how often a clone was seen (once, few, many) or the class of an expanded clone, and some rows leave it out.

abundance,d_gene,v_gene,j_gene,CDR3nt,CDR3aa
-,-,TRBV7-3,TRBJ1-1,TGTGCCAGCAGCTTAGCAGGGAAAACTGAAGCTTTCTTT,CASSLAGKTEAFF
-,-,TRBV6-5,TRBJ1-5,TGTGCCAGCAGTTACTCAGCGGGGGTCGGCAATCAGCCCCAGCATTTT,CASSYSAGVGNQPQHF
-,-,TRBV19,TRBJ1-2,TGTGCCAGTAGTATAGAAAATACAGGGCTGATAAACTATGGCTACACCTTC,CASSIENTGLINYGYTF
-,TRBD1,TRBV29-1,TRBJ2-1,TGCAGCGTTGGTGCGACAGGGTCCTACAATGAGCAGTTCTTC,CSVGATGSYNEQFF
-,TRBD1,TRBV29-1,TRBJ1-2,TGCAGCGTGGCCCCCAGCACAGGGGCCTATGGCTACACCTTC,CSVAPSTGAYGYTF
-,-,TRBV30,TRBJ1-4,TGTGCCTGGAGTTCATGGGGCGCCGAAGAAAAACTGTTTTTT,CAWSSWGAEEKLFF
-,-,TRBV19,TRBJ2-7,TGTGCCAGTAGTAACCGACAGGCGATGAACTACGAGCAGTACTTC,CASSNRQAMNYEQYF
-,-,TRBV5-1,TRBJ1-1,TGCGCCAGCCGGCTGAGGGACACTGAAGCTTTCTTT,CASRLRDTEAFF
few,TRBD1,TRBV28,TRBJ1-2,TGTGCCAGCATCCCCAGGGGGCAAGGTGGCTACACCTTC,CASIPRGQGGYTF
-,TRBD1,TRBV7-9,TRBJ1-4,TGTGCCAGCAGCCGGGGACAGGGAGGGGATGAAAAACTGTTTTTT,CASSRGQGGDEKLFF
-,-,TRBV3-1/TRBV3-2,TRBJ2-4,TGTGCCAGCAGCCAAGCTGGAGCAAACATTCAGTACTTC,CASSQAGANIQYF
-,TRBD2,TRBV11-3,TRBJ2-1,TGTGCCAGCAGCTTGGGCTGGCGGGGGGGCCACGGCAATGAGCAGTTCTTC,CASSLGWRGGHGNEQFF
-,-,TRBV28,TRBJ2-7,TGTGCCAGCAGTTTACAGCGGCCCTACGAGCAGTACTTC,CASSLQRPYEQYF
-,TRBD1,TRBV6-5,TRBJ1-1,TGTGCCAGCAGTCGGGACAGCGTGAACACTGAAGCTTTCTTT,CASSRDSVNTEAFF
-,-,TRBV27,TRBJ2-3,TGTGCCAGCAGTTTACGGACGGGGGACCTCACAGATACGCAGTATTTT,CASSLRTGDLTDTQYF
-,-,TRBV9,TRBJ1-4,TGTGCCAGCAGCGTAGGGCGGGGCCGGACAACTAATGAAAAACTGTTTTTT,CASSVGRGRTTNEKLFF
-,TRBD2,TRBV6-5,TRBJ2-5,TGTGCCAGCAGGCAGGGACTAGCGGGAGAGACCCAGTACTTC,CASRQGLAGETQYF
-,-,TRBV9,TRBJ2-3,TGTGCCAGCAGTGCGAGCGGCCGCACAGATACGCAGTATTTT,CASSASGRTDTQYF
-,-,TRBV7-8,TRBJ2-7,TGTGCCAGCAGCTTACCCCCCGCGGGCCTCCACGAGCAGTACTTC,CASSLPPAGLHEQYF
-,TRBD1,TRBV7-8,TRBJ1-1,TGTGCCAGCAGTCCACAGGGGGCCTTTGGCACTGAAGCTTTCTTT,CASSPQGAFGTEAFF
-,-,TRBV7-6,TRBJ2-3,TGTGCCAGCAGCTTAGTGAGTGGAGATACGCAGTATTTT,CASSLVSGDTQYF
once,-,TRBV27,TRBJ2-7,TGTGCCAGCAGTTTATTCCGAAGGGGTGGCCACGAGCAGTACTTC,CASSLFRRGGHEQYF
-,-,TRBV28,TRBJ2-7,TGTGCCAGCAGTTTAGCGCACGGGAAGTTGGACTACGAGCAGTACTTC,CASSLAHGKLDYEQYF
-,TRBD1,TRBV6-1,TRBJ1-2,TGTGCCAGCAGTGATGTTCCAGGGGGCTATGGCTACACCTTC,CASSDVPGGYGYTF
-,-,TRBV27,TRBJ2-1,TGTGCCAGCAGTCCGAGGACAGTACGGGACAATGAGCAGTTCTTC,CASSPRTVRDNEQFF
-,TRBD1,TRBV19,TRBJ2-7,TGTGCCAGTAGTGTCACCGGGACAGGGAGCACCTACGAGCAGTACTTC,CASSVTGTGSTYEQYF
-,-,TRBV14,TRBJ2-7,TGTGCCAGCAGCCAAGTAGCAGGGGTAACCTACGAGCAGTACTTC,CASSQVAGVTYEQYF
-,-,TRBV12-2,TRBJ1-3,TGTGCAAGTCGCTTAGCCAGTGACAGGGGAAGACTTAGGAACACCATATATTTT,CASRLASDRGRLRNTIYF
-,-,TRBV28,TRBJ2-1,TGTGCCAGCACCCAGTTGGGGCAGGGATGGTACAATGAGCAGTTCTTC,CASTQLGQGWYNEQFF